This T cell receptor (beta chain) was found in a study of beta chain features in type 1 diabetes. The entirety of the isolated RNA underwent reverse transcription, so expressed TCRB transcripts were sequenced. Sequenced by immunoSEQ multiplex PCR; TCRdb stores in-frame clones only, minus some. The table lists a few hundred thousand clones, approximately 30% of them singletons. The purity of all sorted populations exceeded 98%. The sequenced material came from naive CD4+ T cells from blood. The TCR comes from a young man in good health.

In nucleotides, the CDR3 is TGTGCCTGGAGTGTACGGGCCCCAAGCTCCTACGAGCAGTACTTC. Its translation: CAWSVRAPSSYEQYF. The chain employs TRBV30 and TRBJ2-7; D call uncertain. The CDR3 sequence is 15 residues long. From germline, CDR1 is GTSNPN and CDR2 SVGIG (reference sequence). V gave up 0 bases and J gave up 0 bases, with 12 bases separating them.